This T cell receptor (beta chain) was sequenced for a study of T cells after posttransplantation cyclophosphamide. Overall study results and limits: Recipient CMV seropositivity and CMV reactivation strongly tracked TRB clonality. TRB overlap between skin or GI tissue T cells and blood was limited. Later post-transplant blood repertoires were often dominated by donor CD8+ memory clones.

The CDR3 runs to 15 residues. With V trimmed by 4 bases and J by 3 bases, 4 bases remained unmatched. CDR1 and CDR2 from the germline V gene are LGHNA and YSLEER. A marrow graft followed busulfan-fludarabine conditioning, with cyclophosphamide on days +3 and +4. Clones were sequenced by immunoSEQ multiplex PCR, and TCRdb holds only the in-frame ones, with some missing. The sample includes about 11,000 clones, around four fifths seen only once; the top ten take 15% to 17%. In regard to this clone: Its antigen is currently unknown.

The source is a female patient aged 50-65 years who received an allogeneic stem cell transplant from a related donor, was CMV-positive, and had no GVHD. Some T cells here may be from the graft donor. The sequencing used PBMCs, collected approximately 2,000 days after allogeneic stem cell transplant with posttransplant cyclophosphamide. The chain carries TRBV4-3 and TRBJ2-1; TRBD2 agrees at 9 bases. The CDR3 bases are TGCGCCAGCAGCCTAAGCGGGAGGATCTACAATGAGCAGTTCTTC. Its protein product is CASSLSGRIYNEQFF.